This note documents a single T cell receptor beta chain sequence. Its antigen is not identified. This entry is derived from a study of shared clonotypes between healthy human individuals. Study context: CD8 memory received one plate per donor, CD8 naive two, CD4 memory three and CD4 naive three. General study results and limits: Relative to memory subsets, naive subsets generally showed larger estimated richness.

V lost 1 base and J 2 bases, leaving 12 bases between the germline ends. Per the germline V gene, CDR1 is SGHAT and CDR2 is FQNNGV. The CDR3 extends over 15 amino acids. Under the authors' procedure: With immunoSEQ giving junction-only sequences and no quality scores, filtering differed. Sequenced by immunoSEQ multiplex PCR; TCRdb stores in-frame clones only, minus some. The V and J calls and clone size are taken from that table; D and trimming were inferred from the DNA. The sample carries roughly 810,000 clones, 90% to 98% recorded once. It was CD45RO-negative cells, positively selected for CCR7, that made up naive CD8 cells, with terminally differentiated effector memory CD45RA+ cells excluded. All of the donors resided in Nashville, Tennessee, and each was a Caucasian adult.

Sample: naive CD8+ T cells sorted from blood. The rearrangement joins TRBV11-2 to TRBJ2-7, with D tentatively TRBD1 (6 bases). This TCR was sampled from a man under 40 in good health. The CDR3 here is CASSLARTVTYEQYF. For the CDR3, the DNA is TGTGCCAGCAGCTTAGCCAGGACAGTTACCTACGAGCAGTACTTC.